These 18 T cell receptor beta chains share one sample of origin, sequenced in a study of blood T cells in healthy people across ages. With a J-beta primer mix and a sample-barcoded 5' primer, a second PCR ran about 7 to 12 cycles. TCRdb fed the 5' RACE reads into MiXCR, producing one record per CDR3 protein. The sample contains more than 900,000 distinct CDR3 sequences, under 30% of which appear only once. This same sample was also part of a study on T cells of mothers and their children.

Material for sequencing was blood. These receptor sequences come from a girl aged 2-10 years in good health.

The genes are TRBV25-1 and TRBJ2-7, with D possibly TRBD2 on 6 matching bases. Germline CDR1 is MGHDK and CDR2 is SYGVNS. The CDR3 spans 17 residues. Trimming cost V 8 bases and J 2 bases, with 25 bases left between them. CDR3: CASGLGGGTYSPYEQYF. For the CDR3, the DNA is TGTGCCAGCGGGCTGGGTGGGGGGACCTACTCCCCCTACGAGCAGTACTTC.

CDR3 region: CASSLVRAYNEQFF. The CDR3 region has the DNA TGTGCCAGCAGCTTGGTACGGGCCTACAATGAGCAGTTCTTC. V and J are TRBV5-6 and TRBJ2-5; D is undetermined. The J call may be wrong; the DNA end is better matched by TRBJ2-1. Germline values: CDR1 SGHDT, CDR2 YYEEEE. CDR3 length: 14 residues.

V gene TRBV5-1 combines with J gene TRBJ1-4; D not certain. This CDR3 has 14 residues. In germline, CDR1 is SGHRS, CDR2 YFSETQ. V lost 4 bases and J 8 bases, leaving 15 bases between the germline ends. The CDR3 nucleotides read TGCGCCAGCAGCGTCCTTGGGGTTGAAGAAAAACTGTTTTTT. Translating it yields CASSVLGVEEKLFF.

The chain recombines TRBV7-2 with TRBJ2-5; tentative D call: TRBD2 (6 bases). V was pared by 5 bases and J by 4 bases, with 11 bases between. The CDR3 length is 13 residues. Per the germline V gene, CDR1 is SGHTA and CDR2 is FQGNSA. In DNA, the CDR3 is TGTGCCAGCAGCACGGACGGGAGAGAGACCCAGTACTTC. Residues: CASSTDGRETQYF. Variable domain in full (rest from reference TRBV7-2 and TRBJ2-5): GAGVSQSPSNKVTEKGKDVELRCDPISGHTALYWYRQSLGQGLEFLIYFQGNSAPDKSGLPSDRFSAERTGGSVSTLTIQRTQQEDSAVYLCASSTDGRETQYFGPGTRLLVL.

This clonotype was counted between two and nine times. The chain has TRBV29-1 and TRBJ1-4; perhaps TRBD1 as D (6 bases). Per the germline V gene, CDR1 is SQVTM and CDR2 is ANQGSEA. CDR3 size: 12 residues. The CDR3 loop is CGVEGDAEKLFF. DNA for the CDR3: TGCGGGGTGGAGGGGGACGCTGAAAAACTGTTTTTT.

This clonotype was found a few times. V and J are TRBV18 and TRBJ2-7, with no clear D. This CDR3 spans 12 amino acids. V gave up 1 base and J gave up 6 bases, with 7 bases separating them. CDR1 is KGHSH, CDR2 LQKENI, per germline. Here the CDR3 reads CASSPLTLEQYF. CDR3 DNA sequence: TGTGCCAGCTCACCACTGACCCTCGAGCAGTACTTC.

As for this clonotype: Mismatch with germline at one junction end may stem from a read error. The rearrangement links TRBV4-3 to TRBJ2-3; D is possibly TRBD1 (6 bases). The CDR3 has 15 amino acids. From germline, CDR1 is LGHNA and CDR2 YSLEER. The CDR3 DNA reads TGCGCCAGCAGCCAAGATAAGACAGGCACGGATACGCAGTATTTT. Amino acids: CASSQDKTGTDTQYF.

This chain uses TRBV10-2 with TRBJ2-1, with D possibly being TRBD1 or TRBD2 (5 bases each). Trimming shortened V by 8 bases and J by 2 bases, and 16 bases separated the two germline ends. This CDR3 region has 15 residues. The germline gives CDR1 WSHSY, CDR2 SAAADI. The CDR3: CASWGRGVTYNEQFF. The CDR3 bases are TGCGCCAGCTGGGGTCGAGGGGTGACCTACAATGAGCAGTTCTTC.

The J gene is TRBJ2-5, the V gene TRBV5-4, with 8 positions matching TRBD1. The end of the DNA is better explained by TRBJ2-7, so the J call may be wrong. This CDR3 region has 16 residues. CDR1 SGHNT and CDR2 YYREEE come from the germline V gene (reference sequence). The CDR3 region is CASSPHGTGVSYEQYF. The CDR3 DNA reads TGTGCCAGCAGCCCACACGGGACAGGAGTTTCCTACGAGCAGTACTTC.

This clonotype was counted between two and nine times. V and J are TRBV27 and TRBJ2-1; 9 bases map to TRBD2. CDR3 size: 15 residues. V shed 5 bases and J 4 bases; nucleotides not matched to a gene: 6. The V gene's germline CDR1 is MNHEY and CDR2 SMNVEV (reference sequence). In DNA form, the CDR3 reads TGTGCCAGCAGTCCGTCGACTAGCGGTTACAATGAGCAGTTCTTC. Protein product: CASSPSTSGYNEQFF.

The chain joins TRBV4-1 to TRBJ2-1; no reliable D call. Trimming took off 3 bases at V and 5 bases at J, with 23 bases between the two ends. The CDR3 sequence is 18 residues long. CDR1 and CDR2 from the germline V gene are MGHRA and YSYEKL. The CDR3 loop is CASSHPQAGRIADNEQFF. The CDR3 region has the DNA TGCGCCAGCAGCCATCCGCAGGCCGGCCGAATAGCTGACAATGAGCAGTTCTTC.

The rearrangement joins TRBV7-9 to TRBJ1-6; D remains ambiguous. The CDR3 sequence is 14 residues long. Per germline, CDR1 SEHNR and CDR2 FQNEAQ (reference sequence). V dropped 0 bases and J dropped 7 bases, with 7 bases sitting between them. For the CDR3, the DNA is TGTGCCAGCAGCTTAGCGCATGGGAATTCACCCCTCCACTTT. Translated, it gives CASSLAHGNSPLHF.

The chain links TRBV20-1 to TRBJ2-4, with 11 bases lining up with TRBD1. Germline CDR1 reads DFQATT; CDR2 reads SNEGSKA (reference sequence). V trimming: 3 bases; J trimming: 9 bases; junction bases outside the gene matches: 7. CDR3 length equals 14 residues. CDR3 loop: CSASEGTGGSIQYF. CDR3 nucleotide sequence: TGCAGTGCTAGTGAGGGGACAGGGGGGTCCATTCAGTACTTC.

This clonotype was seen a single time. The CDR3 here is CASSSGPSYNEQFF. The CDR3 DNA reads as TGTGCCAGCAGTTCAGGTCCCTCCTACAATGAGCAGTTCTTC. This chain joins TRBV12-3 or TRBV12-4 and TRBJ2-1; D gene uncertain. The V and J ends lost 4 bases and 0 bases respectively, with 7 bases between them. The CDR3 length is 14 residues.

V usage is TRBV24-1 and J usage is TRBJ2-3; D is undetermined. The V and J ends lost 6 bases and 2 bases respectively, with 5 bases between them. The CDR3 loop spans 12 amino acids. From germline, CDR1 is KGHDR and CDR2 SFDVKD. The CDR3 sequence: CATSQFTDTQYF. The CDR3 nucleotides read TGTGCCACCAGTCAGTTCACAGATACGCAGTATTTT.

Regarding this clonotype: The germline gene is not matched at one end of the junction; a read error may be the cause. V gene TRBV29-1 combines with J gene TRBJ1-1; D is perhaps TRBD1 (6 bases). Germline CDR1 SQVTM, CDR2 ANQGSEA. The CDR3 is made up of 13 amino acids. CDR3 sequence (DNA): TGCAGCGCTTGGACAGACGAGAACACCGAAGCTTTCTTT. This translates into CSAWTDENTEAFF.

Comment on this clonotype: One junction end does not reproduce the germline sequence, and a read error may be involved. The rearrangement links TRBV29-1 to TRBJ2-5; TRBD1 agrees at 7 bases. The CDR3 spans 14 residues. Germline V CDR1 and CDR2: SQVTM, ANQGSEA. CDR3 coding DNA: TGCAGCGTTGAGGGACAGACGACTCAAGGGACCCAGTACTTC. Encoded protein: CSVEGQTTQGTQYF.

This clonotype has only a few counts. The rearrangement links TRBV13 to TRBJ2-2; D might be TRBD1 (5 bases). This CDR3 is built from 17 residues. Trimming took off 6 bases at V and 0 bases at J, with 17 bases between the two ends. Germline V lookup: CDR1 PRHDT, CDR2 FYEKMQ (reference sequence). CDR3 amino acids: CASRGPVSSPNTGELFF. The DNA for the CDR3 is TGTGCCAGCAGGGGGCCGGTCAGTTCACCGAACACCGGGGAGCTGTTTTTT. The variable domain in full, completed from reference TRBV13 and TRBJ2-2, reads AAGVIQSPRHLIKEKRETATLKCYPIPRHDTVYWYQQGPGQDPQFLISFYEKMQSDKGSIPDRFSAQQFSDYHSELNMSSLELGDSALYFCASRGPVSSPNTGELFFGEGSRLTVL.